The next 30 T cell receptor beta chains were all read from a single sample in a study of human thymus T cells. Resections removed during corrective heart surgery provided the thymus tissue used. Data came from immunoSEQ multiplex PCR; TCRdb stores just in-frame clones and leaves some out. Of 60,000 to 75,000 clones listed, about 95% are singletons. Input material: thymus tissue. These receptors originate from a girl in the first two years of life with a congenital heart defect but otherwise immunologically healthy.

This chain connects TRBV6-5 to TRBJ1-2; D is undetermined. The V gene lost 2 bases and the J gene lost 8 bases, with 12 bases spanning the gap. The germline CDR1 and CDR2 sequences are MNHEY and SVGAGI. The CDR3 runs 13 residues. CDR3 protein: CASSYRSQSGYTF. The CDR3 DNA sequence: TGTGCCAGCAGTTACAGGAGCCAGTCGGGCTACACCTTC.

This clone has only one observation. The rearrangement uses TRBV10-2 and TRBJ2-1; D uncertain. This CDR3 has 13 amino acids. With 3 bases removed from V and 5 bases from J, the gap between germline ends came to 8 bases. The V gene's germline CDR1 is WSHSY and CDR2 SAAADI. CDR3 amino acids: CASSEAANNEQFF. The CDR3 region has the DNA TGCGCCAGCAGTGAAGCTGCTAACAATGAGCAGTTCTTC.

The chain has TRBV27 and TRBJ2-2; D uncertain. Germline CDR1 MNHEY, CDR2 SMNVEV (reference sequence). The V end was cut by 6 bases, the J end by 6 bases, with 17 bases between. The CDR3 loop spans 15 amino acids. The CDR3 coding sequence is TGTGCCAGCAGCCTCCACCTAGTGTCGGCCGGGGAGCTGTTTTTT. Residues: CASSLHLVSAGELFF.

This chain connects TRBV6-6 to TRBJ2-5; no definite D call. The CDR3 extends over 14 amino acids. V was shortened by 2 bases and J by 2 bases, with 9 bases between the two germline ends. Germline-derived CDR1 and CDR2 are MNHNY and SVGAGI (reference sequence). DNA for the CDR3: TGTGCCAGCAGTTACCGGCAAGGGCAAGAGACCCAGTACTTC. Protein product: CASSYRQGQETQYF.

This chain links TRBV9 with TRBJ2-7, with D possibly being TRBD1 or TRBD2 (5 bases each). The V end was cut by 4 bases, the J end by 5 bases, with 19 bases between. This CDR3 has 15 amino acids. CDR1 is SGDLS and CDR2 is YYNGEE in the germline V gene. CDR3 in DNA: TGTGCCAGCAGCCCCCGGGACCCTCGGAGCGACGAGCAGTACTTC. Its translation is CASSPRDPRSDEQYF.

This clone was observed a single time. The chain combines TRBV19 with TRBJ1-4; possibly TRBD1 for D (6 bases). The CDR3 is 19 residues long. With 1 base removed from V and 8 bases from J, the gap between germline ends came to 26 bases. From germline, CDR1 is LNHDA and CDR2 SQIVND (reference sequence). The CDR3 loop reads CASSIAHGQGQGNIEKLFF. In nucleotides, the CDR3 is TGTGCCAGTAGTATAGCTCATGGGCAGGGGCAGGGGAACATCGAAAAACTGTTTTTT.

The chain's CDR3 is CASRGVGDMNTEAFF. CDR3 DNA sequence: TGTGCCAGCAGGGGGGTAGGGGACATGAACACTGAAGCTTTCTTT. The chain combines TRBV5-4 with TRBJ1-1; D perhaps matches TRBD1 (6 bases). Deletions cut 5 bases from V and 0 bases from J, with 14 bases between. The CDR3 sequence is 15 residues long. The germline CDR1 and CDR2 sequences are SGHNT and YYREEE (reference sequence).

The V and J genes are TRBV7-9 and TRBJ2-6, with D maybe TRBD2 (5 bases). The CDR3 is 16 residues long. CDR1 and CDR2 from the germline V gene are SEHNR and FQNEAQ (reference sequence). The V gene lost 4 bases and the J gene lost 0 bases, with 10 bases spanning the gap. This chain's CDR3 is CASSCRGGSGANVLTF. Here the CDR3 DNA reads TGTGCCAGCAGCTGCCGGGGTGGCTCTGGGGCCAACGTCCTGACTTTC.

The V gene is TRBV7-2, the J gene TRBJ2-7; TRBD1 agrees at 7 bases. J gave up 2 bases and V 4 bases, and 11 bases lay outside the gene matches. From germline, CDR1 is SGHTA and CDR2 FQGNSA. This CDR3 comprises 16 residues. In DNA form, the CDR3 reads TGTGCCAGCAGCTCCTTGGGGGACAGTGATCCCTACGAGCAGTACTTC. It yields the protein CASSSLGDSDPYEQYF.

CDR3 residues: CASGPGSYGYTF. The CDR3 coding sequence is TGTGCCAGCGGGCCCGGGAGCTATGGCTACACCTTC. The J gene is TRBJ1-2, the V gene TRBV7-6; no clear D gene. The CDR3 extends over 12 amino acids. Per the germline V gene, CDR1 is SGHVS and CDR2 is FNYEAQ. Trimming removed 8 bases from V and 4 bases from J, with 11 bases in between.

The J gene is TRBJ1-1, the V gene TRBV2, with a possible D match to TRBD1 (5 bases). The CDR3 extends over 13 amino acids. V was cut by 10 bases and J by 2 bases, with 14 bases left in between. The germline CDR1 and CDR2 sequences are SNHLY and FYNNEI. The CDR3 nucleotides are TGTGCCATCCATAGACAGCTAAACACTGAAGCTTTCTTT. Encoded protein: CAIHRQLNTEAFF.

This clone was counted a single time. The CDR3 DNA sequence: TGTGCCAGAAGCTTGAGGGGGACAGATACGCAGTATTTT. It specifies CARSLRGTDTQYF. The chain has TRBV5-3 and TRBJ2-3, with D possibly matching TRBD1 (6 bases). TRBV5-3 is placed among ORFs of uncertain function. This CDR3 region has 13 residues. V shed 1 base and J shed 3 bases, with 6 bases lying between them.

J is TRBJ2-7 and V is TRBV19, with TRBD2 as a possible D gene (6 bases). Germline V gene sequence: CDR1 LNHDA, CDR2 SQIVND (reference sequence). The CDR3 totals 14 residues. V gave up 3 bases and J gave up 5 bases, with 14 bases separating them. In DNA form, the CDR3 reads TGTGCCAGTAGTATGGGGACTTTTACGGACGAGCAGTACTTC. Amino acids: CASSMGTFTDEQYF.

The chain employs TRBV7-9 and TRBJ2-3; 11 nucleotides align to TRBD2. The V and J ends lost 5 bases and 3 bases, in that order; junction bases with no gene match: 10. Germline CDR1 and CDR2: SEHNR and FQNEAQ (reference sequence). This CDR3 contains 17 residues. CDR3 sequence reads: CASSPITSGSRTDTQYF. CDR3 DNA: TGTGCCAGCAGCCCGATTACTAGCGGGAGTCGAACAGATACGCAGTATTTT.

The genes are TRBV5-1 and TRBJ2-7; TRBD2 agrees at 7 bases. This CDR3 has 15 residues. Per the germline V gene, CDR1 is SGHRS and CDR2 is YFSETQ. V lost 0 bases and J lost 1; bases outside the gene matches: 4. CDR3 bases: TGCGCCAGCAGCTTGGAAGGCGGGAGATCCTACGAGCAGTACTTC. The encoded protein is CASSLEGGRSYEQYF.

This clone was seen once. The chain uses TRBV25-1 and TRBJ2-7; 9 bases align to TRBD2. The CDR3 length is 17 residues. Germline values: CDR1 MGHDK, CDR2 SYGVNS. The ends lost 2 bases at V and 3 bases at J; junction bases unmatched: 11. The CDR3 is CASSEISPGSGSYEQYF. The CDR3 DNA sequence: TGTGCCAGCAGTGAAATAAGCCCCGGTAGCGGGAGCTACGAGCAGTACTTC.

This chain's CDR3 is CASSQEVGSGTGELFF. The CDR3 coding sequence is TGTGCCAGCAGCCAAGAAGTCGGGAGTGGGACCGGGGAGCTGTTTTTT. This sequence joins TRBV14 and TRBJ2-2; the D gene is possibly TRBD2 (6 bases). Germline CDR1 SGHDN, CDR2 FVKESK. This CDR3 is 16 amino acids long. Trimming took off 0 bases at V and 5 bases at J, with 13 bases between the two ends.

The rearrangement joins TRBV4-3 to TRBJ1-1; D is undetermined. Trimming removed 1 base from V and 2 bases from J, with 14 bases in between. Germline V CDR1 and CDR2: LGHNA, YSLEER. The CDR3 contains 16 residues. The CDR3 here is CASSQGLHPTNTEAFF. The CDR3 DNA sequence: TGCGCCAGCAGCCAAGGATTGCACCCAACTAACACTGAAGCTTTCTTT.

The chain employs TRBV4-1 and TRBJ1-3; D may be TRBD1 (6 bases). The V end was cut by 0 bases, the J end by 0 bases, with 15 bases between. The CDR3 has 18 residues. Germline V gene sequence: CDR1 MGHRA, CDR2 YSYEKL. The CDR3 nucleotides read TGCGCCAGCAGCCAAGACTGGAAGGACAGAGACTCTGGAAACACCATATATTTT. Protein sequence: CASSQDWKDRDSGNTIYF.

The chain carries TRBV28 and TRBJ1-5, with no clear D. Germline V CDR1 and CDR2: MDHEN, SYDVKM. V was clipped by 8 bases and J by 4 bases, with 6 bases between them. The CDR3 runs 11 residues. CDR3 sequence: CASGFNQPQHF. CDR3 bases: TGTGCCAGCGGGTTTAATCAGCCCCAGCATTTT.

The chain combines TRBV7-9 with TRBJ2-5; the match to TRBD2 covers 7 bases. V lost 5 bases, J lost 5 bases, and 17 bases stayed unmatched. Germline V lookup: CDR1 SEHNR, CDR2 FQNEAQ (reference sequence). The CDR3 consists of 17 residues. CDR3 loop: CASSLSPSAGVVETQYF. DNA of the CDR3: TGTGCCAGCAGCCTAAGTCCCTCGGCGGGAGTAGTTGAGACCCAGTACTTC.

The V and J genes are TRBV11-2 and TRBJ2-3, with D possibly being TRBD1 or TRBD2 (6 bases each). The CDR3 totals 14 residues. Germline-derived CDR1 and CDR2 are SGHAT and FQNNGV. V gave up 8 bases and J gave up 7 bases, with 19 bases separating them. CDR3 protein: CASERGEDKNTQYF. In DNA, the CDR3 is TGTGCCAGCGAAAGGGGGGAGGATAAGAATACGCAGTATTTT.

This chain joins TRBV2 and TRBJ2-2, with D perhaps matching TRBD2 (5 bases). This CDR3 is built from 13 residues. Germline loops: CDR1 SNHLY, CDR2 FYNNEI. The V and J ends lost 2 bases and 5 bases respectively, with 6 bases between them. The CDR3 spells CASSESGTGELFF. CDR3 nucleotide sequence: TGTGCCAGCAGTGAATCGGGGACCGGGGAGCTGTTTTTT.

V usage is TRBV7-2 and J usage is TRBJ2-3; D is unresolved. The V end was cut by 2 bases, the J end by 2 bases, with 17 bases between. Germline assignment: CDR1 SGHTA and CDR2 FQGNSA. There are 17 residues in the CDR3. The CDR3 nucleotides are TGTGCCAGCAGCTTAAGCAGTCTCTGTCTCATCACAGATACGCAGTATTTT. Translation gives CASSLSSLCLITDTQYF.

V usage is TRBV29-1 and J usage is TRBJ2-1; D is uncertain. Germline V gene data show CDR1 as SQVTM and CDR2 as ANQGSEA. With 3 bases removed from V and 0 bases from J, the gap between germline ends came to 27 bases. The length of the CDR3 is 20 residues. The CDR3 sequence: CSVDLLRPSPQRSSYNEQFF. The CDR3, as DNA: TGCAGCGTTGACCTTTTACGGCCCTCCCCCCAACGAAGCTCCTACAATGAGCAGTTCTTC.

V and J are TRBV15 and TRBJ2-7, with D uncertain. The CDR3 spans 13 residues. Looked up from germline, CDR1 is LNHNV and CDR2 is YYDKDF (reference sequence). Trimming removed 1 base at V and 7 bases at J, with 11 bases between. This CDR3 is CATSRGPVGEQYF. CDR3 DNA: TGTGCCACCAGCAGAGGCCCCGTAGGGGAGCAGTACTTC.

The chain combines TRBV5-1 with TRBJ2-5; 9 bases fit TRBD1. Germline V CDR1 and CDR2: SGHRS, YFSETQ. With V trimmed by 0 bases and J by 2 bases, 2 bases remained unmatched. The CDR3 contains 15 residues. CDR3 in amino acids: CASSLGTGEQETQYF. The CDR3 DNA reads as TGCGCCAGCAGCTTGGGGACAGGGGAGCAAGAGACCCAGTACTTC. Full variable domain (outside the CDR3, taken from reference TRBV5-1 and TRBJ2-5): KAGVTQTPRYLIKTRGQQVTLSCSPISGHRSVSWYQQTPGQGLQFLFEYFSETQRNKGNFPGRFSGRQFSNSRSEMNVSTLELGDSALYLCASSLGTGEQETQYFGPGTRLLVL.

The J gene is TRBJ2-1, the V gene TRBV7-9, with 9 bases fitting TRBD2. The V gene end was trimmed by 8 bases and the J gene end by 4 bases; junction bases not matched to a gene: 18. CDR3 length: 18 amino acids. From germline, CDR1 is SEHNR and CDR2 FQNEAQ (reference sequence). CDR3: CASAPLSPAGGKYNEQFF. The CDR3 DNA sequence: TGTGCCAGCGCCCCGTTAAGCCCAGCGGGAGGTAAATACAATGAGCAGTTCTTC.

The gene calls are TRBV7-3 and TRBJ2-2; TRBD2 agrees at 8 bases. Germline assignment: CDR1 SGHTA and CDR2 FQGTGA. With V trimmed by 1 base and J by 7 bases, 5 bases remained unmatched. There are 15 residues in the CDR3. The CDR3 loop is CASSLMAGGGGELFF. The CDR3 coding sequence is TGTGCCAGCAGCTTAATGGCGGGAGGAGGCGGGGAGCTGTTTTTT. Variable domain in full (rest from reference TRBV7-3 and TRBJ2-2): GAGVSQTPSNKVTEKGKYVELRCDPISGHTALYWYRQSLGQGPEFLIYFQGTGAADDSGLPNDRFFAVRPEGSVSTLKIQRTERGDSAVYLCASSLMAGGGGELFFGEGSRLTVL.

The chain is built from TRBV5-4 and TRBJ2-7, with 7 positions matching TRBD1. Germline V lookup: CDR1 SGHNT, CDR2 YYREEE (reference sequence). This CDR3 contains 12 residues. Trimming took 4 bases from V and 6 from J; bases not matched to a gene: 4. CDR3 sequence: CASSPGTAEQYF. DNA of the CDR3: TGTGCCAGCAGCCCAGGGACAGCCGAGCAGTACTTC.